Below, one T cell receptor beta chain is given with its context. The antigen remains undetermined. TCRdb keeps only in-frame clones here, not all; method: immunoSEQ multiplex PCR. The data contain tens of thousands of clones, over 75% of them singletons. This sample stems from a study of T cell responses to AZD1222 COVID-19 vaccine. Study observations and caveats: Spike-specific TCR repertoires showed rising breadth and depth after two AZD1222 doses. Baseline seropositivity occurred in only 5 to 7 AZD1222 recipients.

This clonotype was sampled from an adult who received the AZD1222 COVID-19 vaccine. The sample here was peripheral blood, taken 28 days after the second AZD1222 dose.

The CDR3 DNA reads as TGTGCCAGCAGTGAAATATCAGGGGGCTATAGCAATCAGCCCCAGCATTTT. This translates into CASSEISGGYSNQPQHF. The chain has TRBV6-1 and TRBJ1-5, with 8 bases lining up with TRBD1. After removal of 2 bases from V and 0 bases from J, the junction contained 6 bases not matched to a gene. The CDR3 contains 17 residues. The germline V gene encodes CDR1 MNHNS and CDR2 SASEGT.